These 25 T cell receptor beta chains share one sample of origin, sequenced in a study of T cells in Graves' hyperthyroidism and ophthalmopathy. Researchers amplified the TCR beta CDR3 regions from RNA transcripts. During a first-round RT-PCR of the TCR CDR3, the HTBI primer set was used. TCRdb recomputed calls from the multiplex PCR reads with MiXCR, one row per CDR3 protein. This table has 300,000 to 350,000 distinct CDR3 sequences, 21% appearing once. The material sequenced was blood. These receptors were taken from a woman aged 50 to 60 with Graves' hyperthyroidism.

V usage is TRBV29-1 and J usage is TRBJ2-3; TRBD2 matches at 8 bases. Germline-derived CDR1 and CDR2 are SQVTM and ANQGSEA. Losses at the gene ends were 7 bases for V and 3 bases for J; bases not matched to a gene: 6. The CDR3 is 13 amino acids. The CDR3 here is CSAGGAGTDTQYF. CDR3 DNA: TGCAGCGCCGGGGGGGCGGGGACAGATACGCAGTATTTT.

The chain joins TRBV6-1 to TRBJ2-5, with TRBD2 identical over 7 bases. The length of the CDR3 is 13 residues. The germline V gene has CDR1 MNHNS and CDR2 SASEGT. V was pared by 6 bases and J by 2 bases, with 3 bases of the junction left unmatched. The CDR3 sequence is CASSRLAQETQYF. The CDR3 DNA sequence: TGTGCCAGCAGCCGACTAGCTCAAGAGACCCAGTACTTC.

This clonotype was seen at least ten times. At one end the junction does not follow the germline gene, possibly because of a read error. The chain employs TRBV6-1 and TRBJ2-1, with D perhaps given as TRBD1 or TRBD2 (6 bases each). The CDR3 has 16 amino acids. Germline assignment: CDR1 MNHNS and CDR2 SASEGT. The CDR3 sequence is CASSSLQGLSNNEQFF. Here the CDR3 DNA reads TGTGCCAGCAGTAGCCTACAGGGACTCTCCAACAATGAGCAGTTCTTC.

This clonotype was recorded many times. The CDR3 loop reads CASSASDGGGYEQYF. DNA of the CDR3: TGTGCCAGCAGCGCCTCGGACGGAGGTGGCTACGAGCAGTACTTC. V and J are TRBV9 and TRBJ2-7, with a possible D match to TRBD2 (5 bases). Between the trimmed V and J ends, which lost 3 bases and 3 bases, there was a span of 16 bases. The CDR3 is 15 amino acids. Germline V gene lookup returns CDR1 SGDLS and CDR2 YYNGEE.

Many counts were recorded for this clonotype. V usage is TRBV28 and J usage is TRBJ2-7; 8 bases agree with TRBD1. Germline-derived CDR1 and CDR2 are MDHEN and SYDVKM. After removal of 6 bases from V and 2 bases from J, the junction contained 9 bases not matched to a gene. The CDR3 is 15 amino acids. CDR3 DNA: TGTGCCAGCAGGCCAGACAGGGGTGGGGCCTACGAGCAGTACTTC. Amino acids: CASRPDRGGAYEQYF.

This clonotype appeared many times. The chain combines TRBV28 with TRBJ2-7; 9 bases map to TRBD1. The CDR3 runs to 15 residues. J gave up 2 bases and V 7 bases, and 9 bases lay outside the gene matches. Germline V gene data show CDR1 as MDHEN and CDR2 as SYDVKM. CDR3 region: CASTSGGQGAYEQYF. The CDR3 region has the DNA TGTGCCAGCACCTCTGGGGGACAGGGAGCCTACGAGCAGTACTTC.

The DNA for the CDR3 is TGCGCCAGCAGCCTGGAACTGTCGGAGCAGTTCTTC. Amino acid sequence: CASSLELSEQFF. The chain joins TRBV10-2 to TRBJ2-1; D not certain. V lost 6 bases, J lost 10 bases, and 13 bases lay in between. The CDR3 length is 12 residues. Germline values: CDR1 WSHSY, CDR2 SAAADI.

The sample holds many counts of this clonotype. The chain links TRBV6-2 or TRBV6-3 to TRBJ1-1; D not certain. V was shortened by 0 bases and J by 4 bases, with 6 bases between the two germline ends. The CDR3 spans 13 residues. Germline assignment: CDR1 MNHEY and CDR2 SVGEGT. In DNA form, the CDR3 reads TGTGCCAGCAGTTACTCCCGTGTCACTGAAGCTTTCTTT. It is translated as CASSYSRVTEAFF.

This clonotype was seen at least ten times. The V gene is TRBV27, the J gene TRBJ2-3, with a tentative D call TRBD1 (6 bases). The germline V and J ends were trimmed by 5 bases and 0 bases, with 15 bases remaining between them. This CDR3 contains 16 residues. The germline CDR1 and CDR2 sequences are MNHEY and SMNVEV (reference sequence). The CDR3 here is CASSRRGTPSTDTQYF. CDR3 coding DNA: TGTGCCAGCAGTCGACGAGGGACACCTAGCACAGATACGCAGTATTTT.

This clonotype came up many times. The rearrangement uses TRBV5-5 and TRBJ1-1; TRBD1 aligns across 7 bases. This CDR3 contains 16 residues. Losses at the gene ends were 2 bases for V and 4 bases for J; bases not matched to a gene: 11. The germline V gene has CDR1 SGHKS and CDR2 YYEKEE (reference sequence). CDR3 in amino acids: CASSLPRDSGSTEAFF. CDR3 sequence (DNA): TGTGCCAGCAGCTTACCTCGGGACAGCGGGAGCACTGAAGCTTTCTTT.

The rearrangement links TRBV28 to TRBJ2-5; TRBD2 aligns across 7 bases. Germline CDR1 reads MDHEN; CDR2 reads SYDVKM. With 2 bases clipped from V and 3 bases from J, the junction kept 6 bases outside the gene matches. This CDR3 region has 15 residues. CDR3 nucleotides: TGTGCCAGCAGTTTAAGCCGCGCGGGAGAAGAGACCCAGTACTTC. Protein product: CASSLSRAGEETQYF.

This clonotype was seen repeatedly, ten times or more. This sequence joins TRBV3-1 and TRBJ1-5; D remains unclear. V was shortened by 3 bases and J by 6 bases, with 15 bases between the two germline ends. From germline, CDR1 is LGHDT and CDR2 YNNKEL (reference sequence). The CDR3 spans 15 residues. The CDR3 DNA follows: TGTGCCAGCAGCCAGACACGGGATACGGCTCAGCCCCAGCATTTT. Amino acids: CASSQTRDTAQPQHF.

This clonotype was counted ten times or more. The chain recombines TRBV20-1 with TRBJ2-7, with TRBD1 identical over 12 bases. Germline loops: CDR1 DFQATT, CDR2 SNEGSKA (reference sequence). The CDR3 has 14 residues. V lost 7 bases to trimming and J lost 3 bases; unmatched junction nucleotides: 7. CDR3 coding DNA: TGCAGTGTGCACGGGACAGGGGGCATCTACGAGCAGTACTTC. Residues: CSVHGTGGIYEQYF.

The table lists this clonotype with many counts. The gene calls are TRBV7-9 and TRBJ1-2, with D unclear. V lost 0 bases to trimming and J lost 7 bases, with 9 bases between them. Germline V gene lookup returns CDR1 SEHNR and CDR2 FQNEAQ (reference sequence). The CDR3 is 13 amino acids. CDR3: CASSLALQTGYTF. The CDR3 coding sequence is TGTGCCAGCAGCTTAGCGTTGCAGACTGGCTACACCTTC.

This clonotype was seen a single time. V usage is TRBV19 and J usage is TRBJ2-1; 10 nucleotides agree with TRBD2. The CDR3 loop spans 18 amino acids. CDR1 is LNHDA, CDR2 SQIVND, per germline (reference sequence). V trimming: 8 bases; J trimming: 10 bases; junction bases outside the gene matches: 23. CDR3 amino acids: CASEGPAGGPSGLGEQFF. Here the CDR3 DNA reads TGTGCCAGTGAGGGACCAGCGGGAGGGCCATCAGGACTTGGGGAGCAGTTCTTC.

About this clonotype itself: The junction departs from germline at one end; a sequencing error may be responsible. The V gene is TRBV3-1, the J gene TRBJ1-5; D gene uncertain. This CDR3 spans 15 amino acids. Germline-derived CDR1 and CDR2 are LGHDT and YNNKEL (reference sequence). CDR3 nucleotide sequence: TGTGCCAGCAACCAAGGGCAGTATAGCAATCAGTCCCAGCATTTT. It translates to CASNQGQYSNQSQHF.

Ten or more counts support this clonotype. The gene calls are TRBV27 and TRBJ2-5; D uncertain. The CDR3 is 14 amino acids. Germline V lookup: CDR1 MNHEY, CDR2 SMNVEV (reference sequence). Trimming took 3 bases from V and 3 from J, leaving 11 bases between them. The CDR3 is CASSFANRKETQYF. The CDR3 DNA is TGTGCCAGCAGTTTTGCGAACAGAAAAGAGACCCAGTACTTC.

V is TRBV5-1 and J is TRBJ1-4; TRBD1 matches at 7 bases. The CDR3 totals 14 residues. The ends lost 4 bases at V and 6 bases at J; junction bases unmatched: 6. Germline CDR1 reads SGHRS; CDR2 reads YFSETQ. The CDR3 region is CASSQGQSDEKLFF. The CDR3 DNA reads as TGCGCCAGCAGCCAGGGACAGAGTGATGAAAAACTGTTTTTT.

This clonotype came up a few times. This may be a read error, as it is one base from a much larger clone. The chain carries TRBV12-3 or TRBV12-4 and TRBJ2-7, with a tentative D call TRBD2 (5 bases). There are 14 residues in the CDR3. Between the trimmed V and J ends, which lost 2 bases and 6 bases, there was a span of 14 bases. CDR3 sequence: CASSLSGSRSEQYF. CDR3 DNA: TGTGCCAGCAGTTTATCGGGGTCGAGGTCCGAGCAGTACTTC.

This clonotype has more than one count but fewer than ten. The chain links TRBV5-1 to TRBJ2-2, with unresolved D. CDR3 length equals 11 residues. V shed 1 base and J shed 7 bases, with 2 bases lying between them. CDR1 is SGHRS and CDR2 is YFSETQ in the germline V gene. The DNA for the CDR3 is TGCGCCAGCAGCTTGTTCGGGGAGCTGTTTTTT. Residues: CASSLFGELFF.

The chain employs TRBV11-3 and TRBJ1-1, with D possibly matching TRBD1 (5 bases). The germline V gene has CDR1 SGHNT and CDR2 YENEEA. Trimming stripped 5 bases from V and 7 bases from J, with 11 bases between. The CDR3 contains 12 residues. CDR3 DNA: TGTGCCAGCAGCACGGACACCAGTGAAGCTTTCTTT. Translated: CASSTDTSEAFF.

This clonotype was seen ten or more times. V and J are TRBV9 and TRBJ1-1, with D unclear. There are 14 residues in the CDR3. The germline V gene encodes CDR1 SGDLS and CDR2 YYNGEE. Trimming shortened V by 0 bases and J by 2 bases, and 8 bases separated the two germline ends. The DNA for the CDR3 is TGTGCCAGCAGCGTAGCTCCCAGAAACACTGAAGCTTTCTTT. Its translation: CASSVAPRNTEAFF.

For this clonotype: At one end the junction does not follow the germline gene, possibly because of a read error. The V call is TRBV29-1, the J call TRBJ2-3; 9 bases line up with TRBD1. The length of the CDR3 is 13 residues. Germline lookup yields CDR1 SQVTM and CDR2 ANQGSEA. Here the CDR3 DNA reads TGCAGCTTTGACAGGGGGTTGACAGATACGCAGTATTTT. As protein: CSFDRGLTDTQYF.

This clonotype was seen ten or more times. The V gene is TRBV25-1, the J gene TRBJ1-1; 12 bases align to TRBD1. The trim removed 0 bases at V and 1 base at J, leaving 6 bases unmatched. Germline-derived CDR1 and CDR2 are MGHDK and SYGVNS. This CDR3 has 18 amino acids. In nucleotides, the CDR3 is TGTGCCAGCAGTGAATACGCGGGACAGGGGGCTGCGAACACTGAAGCTTTCTTT. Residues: CASSEYAGQGAANTEAFF.

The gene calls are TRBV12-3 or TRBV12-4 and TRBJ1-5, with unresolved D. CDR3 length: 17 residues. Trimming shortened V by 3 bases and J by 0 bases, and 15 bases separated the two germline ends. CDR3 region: CASSFFRTRSSNQPQHF. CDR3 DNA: TGTGCCAGCAGTTTTTTCAGGACCCGATCTAGCAATCAGCCCCAGCATTTT.